This entry lists 25 T cell receptor beta chains sequenced from one sample in a study of monozygotic twins with inflammatory bowel disease. TCRdb derives one entry per CDR3 protein from the 5' RACE reads, leaving out DNA. The listing contains hundreds of thousands of distinct CDR3 sequences. Source material: blood. These receptors all stem from a human donor with ulcerative colitis or Crohn's disease, or a healthy co-twin of an affected twin (not recorded which).

The chain joins TRBV27 to TRBJ1-1; there is no DNA to check the TCRdb D call of TRBD1. The CDR3 is made up of 14 amino acids. Germline V lookup: CDR1 MNHEY, CDR2 SMNVEV (reference sequence). Here the CDR3 reads CASSFWDRDSEAFF.

This chain connects TRBV10-3 to TRBJ2-2; TCRdb proposes TRBD1, but this gene call is untestable without DNA. Germline V gene data show CDR1 as ENHRY and CDR2 as SYGVKD. The CDR3 has 14 residues. This CDR3 reads CATTIRDEAGELFF.

The chain has TRBV10-3 and TRBJ2-5. Per germline, CDR1 ENHRY and CDR2 SYGVKD. The CDR3 totals 14 residues. CDR3 protein: CAISESGQQETQYF.

This chain uses TRBV7-9 with TRBJ2-3. The CDR3 spans 14 residues. Germline V gives CDR1 SEHNR, CDR2 FQNEAQ (reference sequence). The CDR3 loop reads CASSRVTSRDTQYF.

The chain couples TRBV7-2 to TRBJ1-3; TCRdb names TRBD1, which stays unverified in the absence of DNA. This CDR3 spans 16 amino acids. The germline gives CDR1 SGHTA, CDR2 FQGNSA. CDR3: CASSLDVGPGGNTIYF.

V usage is TRBV20-1 and J usage is TRBJ1-2. Germline V lookup: CDR1 DFQATT, CDR2 SNEGSKA (reference sequence). CDR3 size: 13 residues. The chain's CDR3 is CSAREGLGYGYTF.

This chain uses TRBV6-6 with TRBJ1-1; the D call from TCRdb, TRBD1, cannot be confirmed without DNA. The CDR3 loop spans 15 amino acids. Germline CDR1 reads MNHNY; CDR2 reads SVGAGI (reference sequence). CDR3: CASCRMPGSGTEAFF.

The rearrangement links TRBV4-2 to TRBJ2-2; without DNA, the TCRdb call of TRBD1 cannot be checked. The CDR3 has 17 amino acids. Germline assignment: CDR1 LGHNA and CDR2 YNFKEQ. This chain's CDR3 is CASSHPGWGENTGELFF.

The chain combines TRBV6-2 or TRBV6-3 with TRBJ2-1; TCRdb returns TRBD1, unconfirmable since there is no DNA. The CDR3 has 18 residues. In germline, CDR1 is MNHEY, CDR2 SVGEGT. The CDR3 region is CASTLRGWGLSSYNEQFF.

The chain links TRBV18 to TRBJ1-6; TCRdb's D gene call, TRBD1, goes unchecked for lack of DNA. The length of the CDR3 is 14 residues. From germline, CDR1 is KGHSH and CDR2 LQKENI. The CDR3 sequence is CASSPTGDNSPLHF.

The chain is built from TRBV10-3 and TRBJ1-2; no DNA is available, so the TRBD1 call from TCRdb remains unchecked. Germline V gene data show CDR1 as ENHRY and CDR2 as SYGVKD. The CDR3 contains 15 residues. CDR3 in amino acids: CAISAKAGGNYGYTF.

The gene calls are TRBV3-1 and TRBJ1-2; TCRdb's D call of TRBD1 is untestable without DNA. Germline values: CDR1 LGHDT, CDR2 YNNKEL (reference sequence). The CDR3 contains 14 residues. Here the CDR3 reads CASKEQGGNYGYTF.

The V call is TRBV28, the J call TRBJ2-2; TCRdb gives TRBD2 as the D gene, but with no DNA this cannot be confirmed. Germline V gene data show CDR1 as MDHEN and CDR2 as SYDVKM. The CDR3 runs 16 residues. CDR3 sequence reads: CATNGASGREYRELFF.

CDR3 amino acids: CASRYRDRESEKLFF. J is TRBJ1-4 and V is TRBV6-2 or TRBV6-3; TCRdb's assignment of TRBD1 cannot be checked, as there is no DNA. CDR3 length: 15 residues. CDR1 and CDR2 from the germline V gene are MNHEY and SVGEGT.

This chain connects TRBV2 to TRBJ2-1; TCRdb's D call of TRBD2 is untestable without DNA. Germline CDR1 SNHLY, CDR2 FYNNEI. This CDR3 is built from 16 residues. The CDR3 loop reads CASSPGLASGENEQFF.

This chain uses TRBV3-1 with TRBJ2-2; without DNA, the TCRdb call of TRBD1 cannot be checked. The germline V gene encodes CDR1 LGHDT and CDR2 YNNKEL (reference sequence). The CDR3 is 16 residues long. CDR3 loop: CASRPSWPEGTGELFF.

The V gene is TRBV10-2, the J gene TRBJ2-3; TCRdb lists TRBD1, though no DNA is available to test this call. This CDR3 comprises 15 residues. CDR1 and CDR2 (germline): WSHSY, SAAADI. The chain's CDR3 is CASSESGGASDTQYF.

The chain combines TRBV20-1 with TRBJ2-1; TCRdb calls TRBD2, which cannot be checked without DNA. The germline V gene encodes CDR1 DFQATT and CDR2 SNEGSKA (reference sequence). CDR3 size: 18 residues. CDR3 protein: CSAKTSGGLISSYNEQFF.

J is TRBJ1-1 and V is TRBV19. CDR1 is LNHDA, CDR2 SQIVND, per germline (reference sequence). The CDR3 sequence is 13 residues long. CDR3: CASLGRKNTEAFF.

The gene calls are TRBV5-1 and TRBJ1-2. This CDR3 is built from 15 residues. Germline loops: CDR1 SGHRS, CDR2 YFSETQ. The CDR3 reads CASSLDFGLTYGYTF.

The chain combines TRBV4-1 with TRBJ2-5; TCRdb calls TRBD1, which cannot be checked without DNA. Germline CDR1 reads MGHRA; CDR2 reads YSYEKL. The CDR3 is 13 residues long. CDR3 residues: CASSPGQKETQYF.

The chain recombines TRBV6-5 with TRBJ2-1. The CDR3 extends over 13 amino acids. Germline V gene lookup returns CDR1 MNHEY and CDR2 SVGAGI. The CDR3 loop is CASQRSSYNEQFF.

This chain joins TRBV4-3 and TRBJ2-2; TCRdb calls TRBD1, which cannot be checked without DNA. CDR1 and CDR2 from the germline V gene are LGHNA and YSLEER. The CDR3 runs to 15 residues. CDR3 sequence reads: CASSQQQGAIGELFF.

The chain employs TRBV19 and TRBJ2-7. Germline V gives CDR1 LNHDA, CDR2 SQIVND (reference sequence). The CDR3 runs to 14 residues. The CDR3 sequence: CASSPHGTTYEQYF.

Here the CDR3 reads CASSPGHRYQETQYF. The V gene is TRBV7-2, the J gene TRBJ2-5; the TCRdb call, TRBD1, lacks DNA for checking. Germline CDR1 and CDR2: SGHTA and FQGNSA. The CDR3 covers 15 residues.